This T cell receptor beta chain was retrieved from a study of blood T cell repertoires in COVID-19. Study-level background: The United States, Italy and Spain provided the acute and convalescent COVID-19 samples. Sources were T cells, B-cell-depleted T cells, or PBMCs; the material itself was cDNA or gDNA.

This clone was seen once. Here immunoSEQ multiplex PCR was the method, and the copy in TCRdb shows in-frame clones only, minus some. Of more than 65,000 clones in the sample, 80% to 90% were seen once. Trimming left V 3 bases short and J 6 bases short, with 13 bases between. Per germline, CDR1 GTSNPN and CDR2 SVGIG (reference sequence). This CDR3 is 13 amino acids long. Sequencing was done on a sample of peripheral blood. The chain carries TRBV30 and TRBJ2-3, with D possibly matching TRBD2 (5 bases). This receptor was identified in a man aged 45-65 years with acute or convalescent COVID-19. Written as DNA, the CDR3 is TGTGCCTGGAGCGGTGGGAGTCGGGATACGCAGTATTTT. Translating gives CAWSGGSRDTQYF.